Listed below are T cell receptor beta chains from one sample, sequenced in a study of cytomegalovirus exposure and HLA in healthy donors. Using immunoSEQ multiplex PCR, the repertoire was profiled, and TCRdb retains in-frame clones only, with some absent. The sample has more than 80,000 clones, 78% seen once. Source material: PBMCs. The receptors originated from a woman between 40 and 55 years old in good health and CMV-seropositive. CDR3s include the opening cysteine and the closing phenylalanine or tryptophan. The D gene is left open where the match is weak. Some rows have no size entry. The others give once, few or many, or a class for an expanded clone.

>.|TRBJ2-1|TRBV14|.
TGTGCCAGCAGCCAAGTAGGAGCGGGCCACTACAATGAGCAGTTCTTC
CASSQVGAGHYNEQFF
>.|TRBJ2-5|TRBV30|TRBD2
TGTGCCTGGAGGGGGGGGGAGACCCAGTACTTC
CAWRGGETQYF
>few|TRBJ1-1|TRBV6-5|TRBD1
TGTGCCAGCAGTAAACAGGGGGCCGGGACTGAAGCTTTCTTT
CASSKQGAGTEAFF
>.|TRBJ2-2|TRBV6-5|TRBD2
TGTGCCAGCAGTCAAACTAGCGGCACCGGGGAGCTGTTTTTT
CASSQTSGTGELFF
>.|TRBJ2-7|TRBV7-8|.
TGTGCCAGCAGCAGAGTGACTTCTTCCTACGAGCAGTACTTC
CASSRVTSSYEQYF
>once|TRBJ2-2|TRBV14|.
TGTGCCAGCAGCCAACAAACTTTCACCGGGGAGCTGTTTTTT
CASSQQTFTGELFF
>few|TRBJ2-4|TRBV2|TRBD2
TGTGCCACGCAGGCGCTAGCGGGAGGTTCGTCCGGCAAAAACATTCAGTACTTC
CATQALAGGSSGKNIQYF
>.|TRBJ2-1|TRBV4-1|TRBD1
TGCGCCAGCAGCCAAGATCCGTGGGGACAGGGTATCAATGAGCAGTTCTTC
CASSQDPWGQGINEQFF
>.|TRBJ2-6|TRBV23-1|TRBD1
TGCGCCAGCAGTCAAGGGACAGGGAGAGTATCTGGGGCCAACGTCCTGACTTTC
CASSQGTGRVSGANVLTF
>.|TRBJ2-1|TRBV29-1|TRBD2
TGCAGCGTTGAAGTGGGGGGAGCGGGAAATTACAATGAGCAGTTCTTC
CSVEVGGAGNYNEQFF
>.|TRBJ2-5|TRBV7-6|TRBD1
TGTGCCAGCAGCCAAGACAGGGGGGAGACCCAGTACTTC
CASSQDRGETQYF
>.|TRBJ1-1|TRBV10-3|TRBD1
TGTGCCATCAGGGCGGGACAGCTAAGTATGAACACTGAAGCTTTCTTT
CAIRAGQLSMNTEAFF
>.|TRBJ2-7|TRBV28|.
TGTGCCAGCACCTGGGGGGGGCGCGAGCAGTACTTC
CASTWGGREQYF
>.|TRBJ1-2|TRBV5-4|TRBD1
TGTGCCAGCAGACCACAGGGGGACTATGGCTACACCTTC
CASRPQGDYGYTF
>.|TRBJ2-7|TRBV7-6|.
TGTGCCAGCAGCCCACCGGGACTCAACTACGAGCAGTACTTC
CASSPPGLNYEQYF
>.|TRBJ1-1|TRBV4-1|TRBD1
TGCGCCAGCAGCCAATCCTCTAATATCGGGACAGAACTGAACACTGAAGCTTTCTTT
CASSQSSNIGTELNTEAFF
>.|TRBJ2-1|TRBV19|TRBD2
TGTGCCAGTAGGAGCTCAGGTTCGGGAGGTTCAATTGAGCAGTTCTTC
CASRSSGSGGSIEQFF
>.|TRBJ2-1|TRBV9|TRBD2
TGTGCCAGCAATCCAAGCGGGAGAAGAAATGAGCAGTTCTTC
CASNPSGRRNEQFF
>.|TRBJ2-7|TRBV2|.
TGTGCCGGCAGTTTAGACTACTCCTACGAGCAGTACTTC
CAGSLDYSYEQYF
>.|TRBJ2-3|TRBV5-1|TRBD2
TGCGCCAGCAGCTTGGGGTTCGGACTAGCGGGAGATACGCAGTATTTT
CASSLGFGLAGDTQYF
>few|TRBJ2-7|TRBV5-1|TRBD1
TGCGCCAGCAGGGATGGGACAGGGGCCTCCTACGAGCAGTACTTC
CASRDGTGASYEQYF
>.|TRBJ2-7|TRBV5-6|TRBD2
TGTGCCAGCAGCTCAAGACTAGCGGGAGGGGACTACGAGCAGTACTTC
CASSSRLAGGDYEQYF